The clone carrying this TCR beta chain was seen more than once but under ten times. Here immunoSEQ multiplex PCR was the method, and the copy in TCRdb shows in-frame clones only, minus some. Of over 200,000 clones in the sample, around 90% were seen once. This record belongs to a study of blood T cell repertoires in COVID-19. Trimming took 2 bases from V and 6 from J; bases not matched to a gene: 8. CDR1 is SGHVS, CDR2 FQNEAQ, per germline. The CDR3 has 17 amino acids. Individuals in the exposed group had encountered a COVID-19 case within 2 weeks preceding study entry. The sequencing sample was made of PBMCs or T cells enriched from blood (not recorded which). The rearrangement uses TRBV7-8 and TRBJ1-6, with 9 bases fitting TRBD1. The sequence was collected from a woman aged 30 to 39 who had been exposed to COVID-19. The CDR3 loop is CASSLLGQGSSNSPLHF. The CDR3 region has the DNA TGTGCCAGCAGCTTATTGGGACAGGGATCGAGTAATTCACCCCTCCACTTT.